The TCR beta chain under discussion was sequenced for a study of blood T cell repertoires in COVID-19. In the study overall: Material from acute and convalescent COVID-19 was sourced from the United States, Italy and Spain.

The length of the CDR3 is 14 residues. V lost 8 bases to trimming and J lost 6 bases; unmatched junction nucleotides: 6. CDR1 MNHEY and CDR2 SVGAGI come from the germline V gene. Authors' data handling: Amplification of reference gene primers was used by the study to estimate nucleated cell counts. The protocol was immunoSEQ multiplex PCR, while the TCRdb copy is restricted to in-frame clones and leaves out a portion. V, J and clone size were drawn from that table, and D and trimming were deduced from the DNA. In the table there are about 220,000 clones, around 80% of which are singletons. The gene calls are TRBV6-5 and TRBJ1-5; TRBD1 aligns across 11 bases. Sequencing used peripheral blood. The receptor's source is a man aged 50 to 59 with active or convalescent COVID-19. The CDR3 spells CASRDRGRGQPQHF. The CDR3 DNA is TGTGCCAGCCGGGACAGGGGGAGAGGTCAGCCCCAGCATTTT.